This T cell receptor (beta chain) was documented in a study of PD-L1 blockade in urothelial cancer. Overall study context: Men with urothelial cancer arising in the bladder made up about 85% of the roughly 29 patients.

Germline loops: CDR1 SGHDN, CDR2 FVKESK. CDR3 length: 17 residues. With 0 bases removed from V and 9 bases from J, the gap between germline ends came to 21 bases. PCRs were each spiked with synthetic TCR analog templates. The data were produced by immunoSEQ multiplex PCR, yet TCRdb's version contains in-frame clones alone and is incomplete. The profile shows around 38,000 clones, 65% to 90% of them singletons. Time point indicated: peripheral blood 6 weeks after treatment start. Pretreatment and on-treatment samples were taken, numbering 1 to 8 per patient. The sample was PBMCs, taken around atezolizumab (anti-PD-L1) treatment. The gene calls are TRBV14 and TRBJ2-4, with D maybe TRBD1 (6 bases). The receptor was derived from a man aged 55 to 70 with urothelial cancer. The CDR3 sequence: CASSQEGRLTGSLIQYF. DNA for the CDR3: TGTGCCAGCAGCCAAGAAGGAAGGTTGACAGGCTCACTCATTCAGTACTTC.